The 21 T cell receptor beta chains below were found in one sample sequenced in a study of Graves' ophthalmopathy and Graves' hyperthyroidism (dated by TCRdb to the late 2010s). The sample was run on an Illumina HiSeq 2000. TCR beta CDR3 regions were amplified from RNA transcripts for repertoire sequencing. The first round was an RT-PCR using HTBI primers with the Qiagen OneStep RT-PCR kit, and this first round was followed by a second-round multiplex PCR, then size selection and purification. TCRdb applied fastp at Q25 and MiXCR to the public reads, then kept only in-frame beta chains. Rows are combined by CDR3 protein, so each entry shows the most common genes and DNA. Counted in this sample were about 1.2 million distinct CDR3 sequences; about 40% of them appeared once. Around 10% of the sample is taken by the ten largest. Material: peripheral blood or thyroid tissue (not recorded which). The receptors shown here come from an adult man with Graves' hyperthyroidism.

A single count supports this clonotype. This may stem from a read error, because a much larger clone lies one nucleotide away. The chain links TRBV20-1 to TRBJ2-6, with D unresolved. Per the germline V gene, CDR1 is DFQATT and CDR2 is SNEGSKA (reference sequence). Trimming removed 5 bases from V and 0 bases from J, with 14 bases in between. The CDR3 contains 16 residues. CDR3 in DNA: TGCAGTGCTCCCCCAATCAGGAGCTCTGGGGCCAACGTCCTGACTTTC. It is translated as CSAPPIRSSGANVLTF.

This clonotype was counted ten times or more. This chain connects TRBV11-2 to TRBJ1-4; D might be TRBD1 (5 bases). Trimming took off 3 bases at V and 0 bases at J, with 8 bases between the two ends. Germline loops: CDR1 SGHAT, CDR2 FQNNGV. CDR3 length equals 15 residues. The CDR3 here is CASSFFRATNEKLFF. CDR3 nucleotide sequence: TGTGCCAGCAGCTTCTTCAGGGCAACTAATGAAAAACTGTTTTTT. Full variable domain (missing parts from reference TRBV11-2 and TRBJ1-4): EAGVAQSPRYKIIEKRQSVAFWCNPISGHATLYWYQQILGQGPKLLIQFQNNGVVDDSQLPKDRFSAERLKGVDSTLKIQPAKLEDSAVYLCASSFFRATNEKLFFGSGTQLSVL.

This clonotype came up a few times. The chain joins TRBV7-2 to TRBJ2-7; 7 nucleotides align to TRBD1. Germline lookup yields CDR1 SGHTA and CDR2 FQGNSA. Germline trimming cut 5 bases from V and 3 bases from J; bases unmatched to any gene: 10. This CDR3 contains 15 residues. This chain's CDR3 is CASSPRRGQVYEQYF. CDR3 in DNA: TGTGCCAGCAGCCCTAGAAGGGGGCAGGTCTACGAGCAGTACTTC.

The chain combines TRBV19 with TRBJ2-6; the D is unclear. The CDR3 length is 13 residues. Trimming left V 9 bases short and J 11 bases short, with 17 bases between. Germline CDR1 is LNHDA and CDR2 is SQIVND (reference sequence). The CDR3 DNA reads TGTGCCAGCGGACGATCAGGAGACTACGTCCTGACTTTC. Protein product: CASGRSGDYVLTF.

This chain joins TRBV27 and TRBJ2-5; TRBD2 aligns across 11 bases. Germline CDR1 reads MNHEY; CDR2 reads SMNVEV (reference sequence). The trim removed 5 bases at V and 4 bases at J, leaving 6 bases unmatched. The CDR3 contains 15 residues. DNA of the CDR3: TGTGCCAGCAGTCCACTAGCGGGAGTTTCAGAGACCCAGTACTTC. Amino acids: CASSPLAGVSETQYF.

In its sample, this clonotype was seen many times. This sequence joins TRBV5-1 and TRBJ1-1, with D possibly matching TRBD1 (6 bases). Germline values: CDR1 SGHRS, CDR2 YFSETQ. The CDR3 runs 14 residues. Trimming removed 4 bases at V and 6 bases at J, with 16 bases between. The DNA for the CDR3 is TGCGCCAGCAGCGAGAACAGGGAGGTCGCTGAAGCTTTCTTT. Its translation is CASSENREVAEAFF.

The CDR3 nucleotides read TGTGCCAGCAGCCAAGATGCGACAGGGAAACAAGAGACCCAGTACTTC. Its translation: CASSQDATGKQETQYF. V and J are TRBV14 and TRBJ2-5; 7 nucleotides align to TRBD1. Germline CDR1 is SGHDN and CDR2 is FVKESK. Germline trimming cut 0 bases from V and 2 bases from J; bases unmatched to any gene: 6. The CDR3 has 16 residues.

The chain combines TRBV6-1 with TRBJ2-5; possibly TRBD2 for D (6 bases). Trimming left V 5 bases short and J 8 bases short, with 18 bases between. The germline CDR1 and CDR2 sequences are MNHNS and SASEGT. The CDR3 runs to 14 residues. The CDR3 here is CASSYTLMGGTQYF. In DNA form, the CDR3 reads TGTGCCAGCAGTTACACCCTGATGGGAGGTACCCAGTACTTC.

V gene TRBV14 combines with J gene TRBJ2-7; D might be TRBD1 or TRBD2, each matching 5 bases. The germline gives CDR1 SGHDN, CDR2 FVKESK. This CDR3 contains 15 residues. The V end was cut by 7 bases, the J end by 0 bases, with 16 bases between. The CDR3 DNA sequence: TGTGCCAGCACCCAGGGTGAGGGTCACTCCTACGAGCAGTACTTC. This gives the protein CASTQGEGHSYEQYF. Full variable domain (missing parts from reference TRBV14 and TRBJ2-7): EAGVTQFPSHSVIEKGQTVTLRCDPISGHDNLYWYRRVMGKEIKFLLHFVKESKQDESGMPNNRFLAERTGGTYSTLKVQPAELEDSGVYFCASTQGEGHSYEQYFGPGTRLTVT.

In this sample, this clonotype turned up many times. The chain has TRBV7-9 and TRBJ1-1; the match to TRBD1 covers 7 bases. The CDR3 runs 13 residues. The V gene end was trimmed by 6 bases and the J gene end by 9 bases; junction bases not matched to a gene: 10. Per the germline V gene, CDR1 is SEHNR and CDR2 is FQNEAQ (reference sequence). CDR3 region: CASSEWDSQKAFF. For the CDR3, the DNA is TGTGCCAGCAGTGAATGGGACAGTCAAAAAGCTTTCTTT.

This chain links TRBV11-2 with TRBJ1-1; 8 bases fit TRBD1. From germline, CDR1 is SGHAT and CDR2 FQNNGV. J gave up 11 bases and V 5 bases, and 10 bases lay outside the gene matches. The CDR3 has 13 amino acids. The CDR3 loop is CASSLAGGTGAFF. The DNA for the CDR3 is TGTGCCAGCAGCCTCGCAGGGGGCACTGGGGCTTTCTTT.

This chain joins TRBV15 and TRBJ1-4; possibly TRBD1 for D (5 bases). V lost 5 bases and J lost 8, with 9 bases in between. The germline CDR1 and CDR2 sequences are LNHNV and YYDKDF (reference sequence). The CDR3 length is 12 residues. The chain's CDR3 is CATSRQGEKLFF. Written as DNA, the CDR3 is TGTGCCACCAGCCGCCAGGGAGAAAAACTGTTTTTT.

This clonotype occurred a few times. The chain carries TRBV6-5 and TRBJ1-5; D is unresolved. V gave up 8 bases and J gave up 5 bases, with 10 bases separating them. CDR1 MNHEY and CDR2 SVGAGI come from the germline V gene. The CDR3 sequence is 12 residues long. The CDR3 protein is CASHDPHQPQHF. CDR3 coding DNA: TGTGCCAGCCACGACCCCCATCAGCCCCAGCATTTT.

This chain's CDR3 is CASRGGFGTEAFF. The CDR3 bases are TGTGCCAGCAGAGGGGGGTTTGGCACTGAAGCTTTCTTT. The genes are TRBV6-5 and TRBJ1-1, with a possible D match to TRBD1 (6 bases). The CDR3 sequence is 13 residues long. Germline assignment: CDR1 MNHEY and CDR2 SVGAGI. Deletions cut 6 bases from V and 4 bases from J, with 12 bases between.

CDR3 protein: CASSLSRDSDGYTF. For the CDR3, the DNA is TGTGCCAGCAGCCTAAGCCGGGACAGCGATGGCTACACCTTC. The chain has TRBV7-9 and TRBJ1-2; 7 bases line up with TRBD1. CDR1 and CDR2 (germline): SEHNR, FQNEAQ (reference sequence). This CDR3 has 14 residues. V lost 5 bases, J lost 6 bases, and 9 bases stayed unmatched.

The gene calls are TRBV5-6 and TRBJ2-7; D is unclear. The length of the CDR3 is 14 residues. CDR1 SGHDT and CDR2 YYEEEE come from the germline V gene. V dropped 4 bases and J dropped 2 bases, with 13 bases sitting between them. CDR3 in amino acids: CASSPTPGPYEQYF. The CDR3 region has the DNA TGTGCCAGCAGCCCCACTCCGGGTCCCTACGAGCAGTACTTC.

J is TRBJ1-4 and V is TRBV7-8; TRBD1 aligns across 7 bases. V shed 5 bases, J shed 8 bases, and the junction held 8 bases outside the gene matches. The CDR3 is 14 amino acids. The germline CDR1 and CDR2 sequences are SGHVS and FQNEAQ. The CDR3 DNA is TGTGCCAGCAGCCCGGGACAGCTAAGGGAAAAACTGTTTTTT. Amino acid sequence: CASSPGQLREKLFF.

The sample holds many counts of this clonotype. The genes are TRBV9 and TRBJ2-5; 11 bases match TRBD1. J gave up 8 bases and V 4 bases, and 10 bases lay outside the gene matches. The CDR3 has 15 residues. The V gene's germline CDR1 is SGDLS and CDR2 YYNGEE. CDR3 coding DNA: TGTGCCAGCAGCCCAAGCGGACAGGGGGCAGGCACCCAGTACTTC. Translation: CASSPSGQGAGTQYF.

The genes are TRBV6-2 or TRBV6-3 and TRBJ1-5; no clear D. Germline V CDR1 and CDR2: MNHEY, SVGEGT. The CDR3 has 15 amino acids. Trimming shortened V by 5 bases and J by 0 bases, and 11 bases separated the two germline ends. CDR3 protein: CASSTDGYSNQPQHF. Written as DNA, the CDR3 is TGTGCCAGCAGTACTGACGGATATAGCAATCAGCCCCAGCATTTT.

This clonotype has a handful of counts. The chain uses TRBV12-3 or TRBV12-4 and TRBJ2-7; 7 bases are a match to TRBD1. V lost 6 bases and J lost 5; bases outside the gene matches: 4. The CDR3 is made up of 12 amino acids. The CDR3 loop reads CASRLDRDEQYF. The CDR3 bases are TGTGCCAGCAGACTAGACAGGGACGAGCAGTACTTC.

In its sample, this clonotype was seen many times. This chain links TRBV7-2 with TRBJ2-5; 10 bases are a match to TRBD2. The J segment lost 4 bases and the V segment lost 5 bases, leaving 4 bases of the junction unmatched. The germline gives CDR1 SGHTA, CDR2 FQGNSA. The CDR3 consists of 14 residues. The CDR3 loop is CASSKAGGLETQYF. CDR3 in DNA: TGTGCCAGCAGCAAAGCGGGAGGGCTAGAGACCCAGTACTTC.